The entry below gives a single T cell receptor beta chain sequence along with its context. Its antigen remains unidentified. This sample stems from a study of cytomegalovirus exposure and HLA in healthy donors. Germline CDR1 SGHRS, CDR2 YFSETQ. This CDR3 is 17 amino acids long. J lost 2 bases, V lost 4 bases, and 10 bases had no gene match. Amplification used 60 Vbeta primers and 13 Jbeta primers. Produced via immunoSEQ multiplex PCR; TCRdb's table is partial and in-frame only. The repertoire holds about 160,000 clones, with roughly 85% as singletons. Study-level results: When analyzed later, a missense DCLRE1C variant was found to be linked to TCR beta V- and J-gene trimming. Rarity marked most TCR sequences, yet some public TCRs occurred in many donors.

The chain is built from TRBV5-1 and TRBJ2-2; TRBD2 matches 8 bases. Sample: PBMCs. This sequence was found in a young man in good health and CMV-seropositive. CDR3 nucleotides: TGCGCCAGCAGCCCCGGAATCCGGGGGGGAAACACCGGGGAGCTGTTTTTT. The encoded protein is CASSPGIRGGNTGELFF.